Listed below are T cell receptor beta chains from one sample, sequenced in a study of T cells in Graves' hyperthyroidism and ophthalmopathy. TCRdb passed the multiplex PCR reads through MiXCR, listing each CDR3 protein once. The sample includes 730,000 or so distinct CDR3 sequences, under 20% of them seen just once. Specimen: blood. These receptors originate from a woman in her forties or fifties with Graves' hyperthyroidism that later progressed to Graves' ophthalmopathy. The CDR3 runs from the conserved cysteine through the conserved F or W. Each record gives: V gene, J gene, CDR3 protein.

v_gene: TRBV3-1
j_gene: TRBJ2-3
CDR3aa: CASSHRRGTDTQYF

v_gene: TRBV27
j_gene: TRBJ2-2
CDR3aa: CASSLGGGATGELFF

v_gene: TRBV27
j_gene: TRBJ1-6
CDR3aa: CASSGMDRGHNSPLHF

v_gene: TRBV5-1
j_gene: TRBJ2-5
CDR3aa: CASSPTALGTQYF

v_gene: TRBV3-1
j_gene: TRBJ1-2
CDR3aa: CASSQDPVLEGYTF

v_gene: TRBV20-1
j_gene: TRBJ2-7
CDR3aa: CSATARLAPGSYEQYF

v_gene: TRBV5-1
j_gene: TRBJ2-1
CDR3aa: CASSLTSGGYGEQFF

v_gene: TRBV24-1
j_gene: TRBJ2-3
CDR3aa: CATSDPSGGSTDTQYF

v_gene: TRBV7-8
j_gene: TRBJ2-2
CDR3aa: CASSFGAGELFF

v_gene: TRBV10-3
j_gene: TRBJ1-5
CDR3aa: CAIRSQSNQPQHF

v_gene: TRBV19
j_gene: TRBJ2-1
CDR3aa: CASSISLDEQFF

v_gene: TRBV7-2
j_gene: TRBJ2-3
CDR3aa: CASSLGGRADTQYF

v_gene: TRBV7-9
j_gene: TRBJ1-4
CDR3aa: CASGGGMDEKLFF

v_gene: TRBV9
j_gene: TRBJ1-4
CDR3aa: CASSFRDGDEKLFF

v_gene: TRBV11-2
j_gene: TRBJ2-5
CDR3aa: CASSLLGGQETQYF

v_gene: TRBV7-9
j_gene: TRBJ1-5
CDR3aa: CASSPFGGDQPQHF

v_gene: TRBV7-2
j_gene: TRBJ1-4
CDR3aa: CASSPDGYNEKLFF

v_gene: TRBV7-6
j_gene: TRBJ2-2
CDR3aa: CASSGFPFGGNTGELFF

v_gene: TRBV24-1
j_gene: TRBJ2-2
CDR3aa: CATSDDRDWATEELFF

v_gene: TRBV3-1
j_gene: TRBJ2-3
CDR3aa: CASSPGSPPGDTQYF

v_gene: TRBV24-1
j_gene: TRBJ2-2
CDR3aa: CATSDPWEQGGTGELFF

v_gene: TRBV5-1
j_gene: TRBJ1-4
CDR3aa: CASQDGSNEKLFF

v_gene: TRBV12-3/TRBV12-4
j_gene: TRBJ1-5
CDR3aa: CASSSTGGQPQHF

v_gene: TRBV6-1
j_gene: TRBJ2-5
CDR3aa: CASSRAQETQYF

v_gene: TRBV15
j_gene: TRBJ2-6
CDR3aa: CATSRPYLGHESSGANVLTF

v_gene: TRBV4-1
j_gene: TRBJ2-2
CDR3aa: CASSQGPSAGELFF

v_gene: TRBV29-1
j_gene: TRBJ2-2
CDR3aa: CSVEELLAGGQVSGELFF

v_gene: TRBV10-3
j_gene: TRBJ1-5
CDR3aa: CAIRGEGPQHF

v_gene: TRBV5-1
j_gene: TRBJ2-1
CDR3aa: CASSPGLAGPSYNEQFF

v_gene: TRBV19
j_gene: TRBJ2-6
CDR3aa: CASSIDSGANVLTF

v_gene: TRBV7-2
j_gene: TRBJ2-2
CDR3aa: CASSLGGLPTGELFF

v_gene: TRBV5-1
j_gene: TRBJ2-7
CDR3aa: CASSLVQGVTDEQYF

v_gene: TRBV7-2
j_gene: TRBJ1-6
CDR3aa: CASSLGRSPLHF

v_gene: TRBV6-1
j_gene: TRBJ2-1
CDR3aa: CASKARSEQFF

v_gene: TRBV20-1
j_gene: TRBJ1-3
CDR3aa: CSARDLGGNTIYF

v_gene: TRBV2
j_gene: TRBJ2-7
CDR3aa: CASSASGGGASVQYF

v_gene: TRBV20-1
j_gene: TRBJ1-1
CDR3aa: CSARDEVRAFF

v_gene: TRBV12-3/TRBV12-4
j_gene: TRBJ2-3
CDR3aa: CASTPSDTTGTDTQYF

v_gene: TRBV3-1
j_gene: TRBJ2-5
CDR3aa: CASSQDASGGVETQYF

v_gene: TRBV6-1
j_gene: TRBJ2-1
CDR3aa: CASSPGTFQSSYNEQFF